The present entry profiles one TCR beta chain with its context. The data derive from a study of blood T cell repertoires in COVID-19. Study summary: PBMCs, B-cell-depleted T cells, or T cells were the source of the cDNA or gDNA that made up the material.

The V gene's germline CDR1 is LNHDA and CDR2 SQIVND (reference sequence). The CDR3 extends over 14 amino acids. V lost 4 bases and J 1 base, leaving 10 bases between the germline ends. The table came from immunoSEQ multiplex PCR; TCRdb's copy has only in-frame clones and leaves some out. The table shows around 270,000 clones, with over 75% occurring only once. Individuals drawn from about 26 US areas were about 18 to 95 years old. The TCR sequence derives from a woman in her 30s who had recovered from COVID-19. V is TRBV19 and J is TRBJ2-5; D is perhaps TRBD2 (6 bases). Sample: PBMCs or T cells enriched from blood (not recorded which). CDR3 protein: CASSTWDFQETQYF. In DNA, the CDR3 is TGTGCCAGTAGTACTTGGGACTTCCAAGAGACCCAGTACTTC. The full variable domain, its missing parts supplied by reference TRBV19 and TRBJ2-5, is DGGITQSPKYLFRKEGQNVTLSCEQNLNHDAMYWYRQDPGQGLRLIYYSQIVNDFQKGDIAEGYSVSREKKESFPLTVTSAQKNPTAFYLCASSTWDFQETQYFGPGTRLLVL.